This T cell receptor beta chain was recorded in a study of blood T cell repertoires in COVID-19. Across the whole study: PBMCs, B-cell-depleted T cells, or T cells provided the cDNA or gDNA that made up the material.

This CDR3 spans 19 amino acids. Germline V CDR1 and CDR2: SGDLS, YYNGEE. A note on this clone: One end of the junction fails to match germline, which may point to a read error.

Only in-frame clones appear in the TCRdb table, and some are missing; sequencing was by immunoSEQ multiplex PCR. The sample includes 50,000 to 55,000 clones, about 87% of them seen just once. Input material: peripheral blood. This clonotype was obtained from a man aged 45 to 65 with acute or convalescent COVID-19. The rearrangement links TRBV9 to TRBJ2-7; maybe TRBD1 (5 bases). The CDR3 nucleotides are TGTGCCAGCAGCCTACCCCGGAAGACAGCGCCCCTGTCCCCACAATGTTACATCTTC. Translation gives CASSLPRKTAPLSPQCYIF.